Sequencing of this TCR beta chain was carried out in a study of shared clonotypes between healthy human individuals. Turning to the study itself: Samples came from two female and a few male donors aged 18 to 49. Study-wide findings and caveats: Clonotypes that were shared across a handful of donors made up around 5.5% of naive CD4 clonotypes.

Profiled with immunoSEQ multiplex PCR; TCRdb holds only in-frame clones, not every one. The data show approximately 1.9 million clones, about 93% seen once. The CDR3 has 16 residues. Germline V lookup: CDR1 LGHNA, CDR2 YSLEER. V shed 4 bases and J 5 bases; nucleotides not matched to a gene: 10. CD45RO negativity and positive selection for CCR7 defined naive CD8 cells, a population that excluded terminally differentiated effector memory CD45RA+ cells. Details on this clone: Its target is unknown.

The clonotype was recovered from a man younger than 35 in good health. Some clones in this sample may be carry-over from other donors' samples. The specimen was naive CD8+ T cells from PBMCs. The chain carries TRBV4-3 and TRBJ2-7, with 11 bases matching TRBD2. In nucleotides, the CDR3 is TGCGCCAGCAGCCCCGATTCTAGCGGGAGGTACCACGAGCAGTACTTC. It translates to CASSPDSSGRYHEQYF.